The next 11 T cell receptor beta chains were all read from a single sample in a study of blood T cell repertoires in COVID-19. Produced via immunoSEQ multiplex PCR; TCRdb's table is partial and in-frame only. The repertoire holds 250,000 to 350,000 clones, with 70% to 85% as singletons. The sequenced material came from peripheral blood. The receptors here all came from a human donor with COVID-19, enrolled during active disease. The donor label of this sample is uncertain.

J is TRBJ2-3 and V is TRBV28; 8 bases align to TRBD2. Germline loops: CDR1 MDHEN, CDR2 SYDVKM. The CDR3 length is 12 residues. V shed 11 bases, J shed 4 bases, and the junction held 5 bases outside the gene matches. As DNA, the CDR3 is TGTGCCCACGGGAGGGAATCAGATACGCAGTATTTT. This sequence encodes CAHGRESDTQYF.

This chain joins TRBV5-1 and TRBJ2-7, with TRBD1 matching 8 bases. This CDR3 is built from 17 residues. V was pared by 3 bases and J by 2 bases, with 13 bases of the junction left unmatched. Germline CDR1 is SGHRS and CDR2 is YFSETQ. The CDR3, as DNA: TGCGCCAGCAGCTCAACACCGACCGGGACAGGAACCTACGAGCAGTACTTC. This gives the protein CASSSTPTGTGTYEQYF.

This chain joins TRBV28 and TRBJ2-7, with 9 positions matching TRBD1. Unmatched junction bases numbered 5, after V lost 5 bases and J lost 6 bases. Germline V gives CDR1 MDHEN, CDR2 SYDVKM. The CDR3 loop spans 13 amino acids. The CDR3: CASSIQGAGEQYF. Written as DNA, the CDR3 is TGTGCCAGCAGTATACAGGGGGCAGGCGAGCAGTACTTC.

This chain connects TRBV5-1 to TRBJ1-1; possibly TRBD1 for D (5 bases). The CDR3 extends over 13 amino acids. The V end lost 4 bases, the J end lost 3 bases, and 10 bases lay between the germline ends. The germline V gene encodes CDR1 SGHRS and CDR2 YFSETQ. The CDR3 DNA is TGCGCCAGCAGCCTGGCACAGGACACTGAAGCTTTCTTT. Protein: CASSLAQDTEAFF. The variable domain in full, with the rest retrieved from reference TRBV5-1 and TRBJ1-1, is KAGVTQTPRYLIKTRGQQVTLSCSPISGHRSVSWYQQTPGQGLQFLFEYFSETQRNKGNFPGRFSGRQFSNSRSEMNVSTLELGDSALYLCASSLAQDTEAFFGQGTRLTVV.

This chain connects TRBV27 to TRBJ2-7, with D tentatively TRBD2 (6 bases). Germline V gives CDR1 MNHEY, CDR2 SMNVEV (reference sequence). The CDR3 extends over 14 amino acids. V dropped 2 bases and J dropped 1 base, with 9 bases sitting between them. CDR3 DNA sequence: TGTGCCAGCAGTTTAAGTAGCGGATCCTACGAGCAGTACTTC. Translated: CASSLSSGSYEQYF.

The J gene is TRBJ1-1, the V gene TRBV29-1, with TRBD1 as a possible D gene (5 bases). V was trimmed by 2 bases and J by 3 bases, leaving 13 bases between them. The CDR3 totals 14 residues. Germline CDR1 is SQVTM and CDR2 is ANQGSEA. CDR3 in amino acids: CSVEQAKGDTEAFF. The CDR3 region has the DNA TGCAGCGTTGAACAGGCCAAAGGGGACACTGAAGCTTTCTTT.

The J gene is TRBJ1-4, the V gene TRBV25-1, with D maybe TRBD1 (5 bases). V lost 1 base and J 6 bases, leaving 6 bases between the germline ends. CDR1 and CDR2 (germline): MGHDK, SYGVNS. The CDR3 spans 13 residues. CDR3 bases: TGTGCCAGCAGTGAATGGGGGGATGAAAAACTGTTTTTT. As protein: CASSEWGDEKLFF.

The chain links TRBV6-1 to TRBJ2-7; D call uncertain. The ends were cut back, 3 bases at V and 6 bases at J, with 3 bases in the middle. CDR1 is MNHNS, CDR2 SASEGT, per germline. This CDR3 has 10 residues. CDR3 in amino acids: CASSDVEQYF. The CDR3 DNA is TGTGCCAGCAGTGACGTCGAGCAGTACTTC.

DNA of the CDR3: TGTGCCAGTATCAACCGCAGGGAAGATGGCTACACCTTC. Protein: CASINRREDGYTF. The rearrangement links TRBV19 to TRBJ1-2; TRBD1 is a possible D gene (5 bases). The V and J ends lost 7 bases and 6 bases respectively, with 15 bases between them. Germline V lookup: CDR1 LNHDA, CDR2 SQIVND (reference sequence). This CDR3 has 13 residues.

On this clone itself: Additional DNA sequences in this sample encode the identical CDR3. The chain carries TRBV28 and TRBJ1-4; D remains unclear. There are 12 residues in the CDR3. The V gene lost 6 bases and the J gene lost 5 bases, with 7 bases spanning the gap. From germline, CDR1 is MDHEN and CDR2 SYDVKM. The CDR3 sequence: CASRATNEKLFF. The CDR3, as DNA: TGTGCCAGCAGAGCGACCAATGAAAAACTGTTTTTT. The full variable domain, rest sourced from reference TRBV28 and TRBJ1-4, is DVKVTQSSRYLVKRTGEKVFLECVQDMDHENMFWYRQDPGLGLRLIYFSYDVKMKEKGDIPEGYSVSREKKERFSLILESASTNQTSMYLCASRATNEKLFFGSGTQLSVL.

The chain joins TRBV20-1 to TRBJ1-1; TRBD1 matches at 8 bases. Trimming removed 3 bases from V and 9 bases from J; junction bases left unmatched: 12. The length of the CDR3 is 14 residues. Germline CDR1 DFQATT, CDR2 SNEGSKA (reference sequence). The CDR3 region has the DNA TGCAGTGCTAGTGGTATGACAGGGGTATTGAAAGCTTTCTTT. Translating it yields CSASGMTGVLKAFF.